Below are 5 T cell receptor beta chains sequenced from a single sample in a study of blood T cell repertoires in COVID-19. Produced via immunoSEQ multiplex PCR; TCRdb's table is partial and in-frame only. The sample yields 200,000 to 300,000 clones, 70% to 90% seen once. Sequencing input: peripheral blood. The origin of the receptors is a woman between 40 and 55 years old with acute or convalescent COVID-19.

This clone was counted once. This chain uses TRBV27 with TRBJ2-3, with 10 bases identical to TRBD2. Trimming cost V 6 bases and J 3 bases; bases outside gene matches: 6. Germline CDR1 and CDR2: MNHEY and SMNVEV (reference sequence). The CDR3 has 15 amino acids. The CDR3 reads CASRPGTSVTDTQYF. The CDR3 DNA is TGTGCCAGCAGACCAGGGACTAGCGTAACAGATACGCAGTATTTT.

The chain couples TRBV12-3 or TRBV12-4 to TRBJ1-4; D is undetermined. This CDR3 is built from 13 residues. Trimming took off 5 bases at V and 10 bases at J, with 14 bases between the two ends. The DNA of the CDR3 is TGTGCCAGCAGTCAGCGAGATCGCGGAAAACTGTTTTTT. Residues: CASSQRDRGKLFF.

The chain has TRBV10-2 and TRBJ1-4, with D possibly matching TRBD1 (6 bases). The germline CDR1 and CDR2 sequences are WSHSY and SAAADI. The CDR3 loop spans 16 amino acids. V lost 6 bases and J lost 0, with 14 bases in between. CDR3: CASRPGHGATNEKLFF. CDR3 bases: TGCGCCAGCAGGCCGGGACATGGGGCAACTAATGAAAAACTGTTTTTT.

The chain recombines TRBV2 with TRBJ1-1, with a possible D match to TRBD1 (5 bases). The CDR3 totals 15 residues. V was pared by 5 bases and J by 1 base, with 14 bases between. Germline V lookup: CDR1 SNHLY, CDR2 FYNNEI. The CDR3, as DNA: TGTGCCAGCAGTACCGAGGGACTTTCGAACACTGAAGCTTTCTTT. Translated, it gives CASSTEGLSNTEAFF.

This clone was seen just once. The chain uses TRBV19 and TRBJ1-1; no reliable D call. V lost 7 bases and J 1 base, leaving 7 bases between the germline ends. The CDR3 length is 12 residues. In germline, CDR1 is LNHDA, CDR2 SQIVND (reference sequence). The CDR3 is CASIAGNTEAFF. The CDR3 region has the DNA TGTGCCAGTATTGCAGGGAACACTGAAGCTTTCTTT. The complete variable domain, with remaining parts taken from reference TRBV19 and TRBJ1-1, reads DGGITQSPKYLFRKEGQNVTLSCEQNLNHDAMYWYRQDPGQGLRLIYYSQIVNDFQKGDIAEGYSVSREKKESFPLTVTSAQKNPTAFYLCASIAGNTEAFFGQGTRLTVV.